These 5 T cell receptor beta chains came from one sample sequenced in a study of T-cell memory formation after mild COVID-19. TCRdb re-derived calls from the 5' RACE reads in MiXCR, one entry per CDR3 protein. The data hold more than 350,000 distinct CDR3 sequences, with about 15% observed a single time. The sample taken for sequencing was PBMCs or a T cell subset sorted from them (not recorded which). These receptors were collected from a young man who had mild COVID-19 (a few samples of this study predate the infection). Cell type and time point are not known.

In its sample, this clonotype was seen a few times. V and J are TRBV5-1 and TRBJ1-1, with D unresolved. V lost 4 bases and J lost 7, with 14 bases in between. Germline V lookup: CDR1 SGHRS, CDR2 YFSETQ. The CDR3 runs 13 residues. DNA of the CDR3: TGCGCCAGCAGCCGAGCGGGTGGGGATGAAGCTTTCTTT. Amino acid sequence: CASSRAGGDEAFF.

This clonotype has only a few counts. The chain uses TRBV7-2 and TRBJ1-6, with D uncertain. CDR3 size: 17 residues. V gave up 4 bases and J gave up 7 bases, with 20 bases separating them. Germline CDR1 and CDR2: SGHTA and FQGNSA. As DNA, the CDR3 is TGTGCCAGCAGCTCAACCCCCATCGTACGCCCGAATTCACCCCTCCACTTT. It translates to CASSSTPIVRPNSPLHF.

This chain connects TRBV5-1 to TRBJ1-2, with TRBD1 matching 7 bases. Germline V CDR1 and CDR2: SGHRS, YFSETQ. CDR3 length: 16 amino acids. Unmatched junction bases numbered 13, after V lost 4 bases and J lost 4 bases. In nucleotides, the CDR3 is TGCGCCAGCAGCGCTCTAACAGGGGAGAGTGGCTATGGCTACACCTTC. Its protein product is CASSALTGESGYGYTF.

This clonotype has a handful of counts. As DNA, the CDR3 is TGCGCCAGCAACCCGGGACAGGGGGGCAAGACCCAGTACTTC. Translated: CASNPGQGGKTQYF. This chain connects TRBV4-1 to TRBJ2-5; 11 positions agree with TRBD1. Trimming removed 7 bases from V and 6 bases from J; junction bases left unmatched: 7. Germline CDR1 MGHRA, CDR2 YSYEKL. The CDR3 length is 14 residues.

The chain combines TRBV7-2 with TRBJ1-3; no definite D call. CDR3 length: 15 residues. Germline CDR1 is SGHTA and CDR2 is FQGNSA. Trimming left V 5 bases short and J 3 bases short, with 14 bases between. CDR3 sequence (DNA): TGTGCCAGCAGCATTGAAGCGGACTATGGAAACACCATATATTTT. This sequence encodes CASSIEADYGNTIYF.